This T cell receptor beta chain was profiled in a study of T cell responses to AZD1222 COVID-19 vaccine. The V end lost 2 bases, the J end lost 3 bases, and 10 bases lay between the germline ends. Germline V gene data show CDR1 as MGHDK and CDR2 as SYGVNS. The CDR3 contains 15 residues. Here immunoSEQ multiplex PCR was the method, and the copy in TCRdb shows in-frame clones only, minus some. This table has 84,000 or so clones, about 90% appearing once. The sample here was peripheral blood, taken on day 0 of AZD1222 vaccination. The V gene is TRBV25-1, the J gene TRBJ2-2, with TRBD2 as a possible D gene (6 bases). This receptor was taken from an adult in good health. The CDR3 is CASSEGWGDTGELFF. In DNA form, the CDR3 reads TGTGCCAGCAGTGAAGGTTGGGGGGACACCGGGGAGCTGTTTTTT.